This entry features one TCR beta chain sequence. The antigen remains unidentified. Only patients with CD8+CD57+ cell expansion on flow cytometry were chosen for sequencing. In all patients, the disease was severe acquired aplastic anemia. Investigators profiled TCR beta VDJ and CDR3 from genomic DNA template. One entry per CDR3 protein, called by TCRdb with MiXCR from the reads. The sample consists of tens of thousands of distinct CDR3 sequences, over 55% of them appearing once. The data were obtained in a study of CD8+CD57+ T cells in acquired aplastic anemia. Study in general: Sorted cells (CD4+ and CD8+) yielded DNA amounts that averaged approximately 3 ug. Findings and limits, study-wide: Both patients and controls carried the same twenty-nine CD8+ CDR3 sequences.

The V and J ends lost 5 bases and 1 base respectively, with 11 bases between them. The CDR3 sequence is 14 residues long. The germline V gene encodes CDR1 SNHLY and CDR2 FYNNEI. Sequenced: sorted CD4+, CD8+, or CD8+CD57+ T cells (not recorded which) from PBMCs. This chain uses TRBV2 with TRBJ1-1; unclear D gene. The sequence derives from a human donor with aplastic anemia. This CDR3 is CASSSDMENTEAFF. CDR3 bases: TGTGCCAGCAGTTCTGACATGGAGAACACTGAAGCTTTCTTT.